The clone carrying this T cell receptor beta chain has only one observation. This specimen belongs to a study of cytomegalovirus exposure and HLA in healthy donors. In germline, CDR1 is SGHVS, CDR2 FQNEAQ. V was trimmed by 5 bases and J by 6 bases, leaving 17 bases between them. The CDR3 covers 15 residues. Primers for the PCR totalled 60 Vbeta and 13 Jbeta. This table comes from immunoSEQ multiplex PCR, and its TCRdb copy is limited to in-frame clones, with some not included. The top ten hold roughly 3.5% of the sample, which has some 110,000 clones, approximately 78% seen once. The source of this sequence is a man aged 40-49 years in good health and CMV-seronegative. Sequencing input: PBMCs. This chain links TRBV7-8 with TRBJ2-1; the D gene is possibly TRBD1 (6 bases). The CDR3 nucleotides are TGTGCCAGCAGCCCAAAAGGACAGCGAGCCAATGAGCAGTTCTTC. Its protein product is CASSPKGQRANEQFF. The full variable domain, rest sourced from reference TRBV7-8 and TRBJ2-1, is GAGVSQSPRYKVAKRGQDVALRCDPISGHVSLFWYQQALGQGPEFLTYFQNEAQLDKSGLPSDRFFAERPEGSVSTLKIQRTQQEDSAVYLCASSPKGQRANEQFFGPGTRLTVL.